These 3 T cell receptor beta chains were all obtained from the same sample, sequenced in a study of T-cell reconstitution after alpha-beta-depleted transplantation in children. Their target antigens are unknown. The study's findings and limits: One year after transplant, T-cell counts and diversity came mostly from newly produced T cells.

This sample's TCRbeta library carried unique molecular identifier barcodes. TCRdb fed the PCR reads into MiXCR, producing one record per CDR3 protein. The sample has 330,000 or so distinct CDR3 sequences, just over 7.5% seen once. Sequences were derived from peripheral blood, sampled 360 days after TCRalphabeta/CD19-depleted stem cell transplant. The receptors stem from a female patient younger than 10 who had a stem cell transplant for Fanconi anemia, so the T cells may come from the graft donor.

In its sample, this clonotype was seen a few times. The rearrangement links TRBV9 to TRBJ2-3, with 16 bases fitting TRBD2. Germline assignment: CDR1 SGDLS and CDR2 YYNGEE. This CDR3 comprises 20 residues. V trimming: 3 bases; J trimming: 1 base; junction bases outside the gene matches: 11. CDR3 residues: CASSAHPGLAGGPGTDTQYF. As DNA, the CDR3 is TGTGCCAGCAGCGCCCACCCGGGACTAGCGGGGGGGCCGGGCACAGATACGCAGTATTTT.

In its sample, this clonotype was seen many times. The V gene is TRBV25-1, the J gene TRBJ2-7; TRBD2 matches 7 bases. With V trimmed by 2 bases and J by 5 bases, 9 bases remained unmatched. This CDR3 region has 15 residues. Per the germline V gene, CDR1 is MGHDK and CDR2 is SYGVNS. The DNA for the CDR3 is TGTGCCAGCAGTGAAAGGCTGGGGGGGGTACACGAGCAGTACTTC. This gives the protein CASSERLGGVHEQYF.

This clonotype came up many times. The gene calls are TRBV20-1 and TRBJ1-3, with D uncertain. Deletions cut 6 bases from V and 0 bases from J, with 9 bases between. The length of the CDR3 is 13 residues. Germline CDR1 DFQATT, CDR2 SNEGSKA (reference sequence). The CDR3 protein is CSAIGPSGNTIYF. The CDR3 nucleotides are TGCAGTGCCATCGGGCCCTCTGGAAACACCATATATTTT.